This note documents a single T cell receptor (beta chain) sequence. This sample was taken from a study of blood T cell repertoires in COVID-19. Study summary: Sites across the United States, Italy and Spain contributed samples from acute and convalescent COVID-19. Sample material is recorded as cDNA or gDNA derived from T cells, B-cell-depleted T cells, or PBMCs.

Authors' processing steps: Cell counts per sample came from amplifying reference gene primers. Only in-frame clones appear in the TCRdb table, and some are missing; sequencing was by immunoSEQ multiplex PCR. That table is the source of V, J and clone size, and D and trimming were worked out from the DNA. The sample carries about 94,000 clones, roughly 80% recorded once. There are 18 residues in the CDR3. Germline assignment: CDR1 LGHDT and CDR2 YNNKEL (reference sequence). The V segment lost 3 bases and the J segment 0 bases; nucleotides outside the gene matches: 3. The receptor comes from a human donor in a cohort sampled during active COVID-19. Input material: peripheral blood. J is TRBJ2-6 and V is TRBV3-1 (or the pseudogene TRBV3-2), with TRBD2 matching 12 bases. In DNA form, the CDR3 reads TGTGCCAGCAGCCAGGCTAGCGGGAGGGCCTCTGGGGCCAACGTCCTGACTTTC. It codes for CASSQASGRASGANVLTF.